This T cell receptor beta chain was recovered during a study of T cell changes during pregnancy in multiple sclerosis. Some clones are missing from TCRdb's copy, which holds only in-frame ones; the method was immunoSEQ multiplex PCR. This table holds 50,000 or so clones, approximately 92% found once. The CDR3 is 12 residues long. Germline CDR1 is MGHDK and CDR2 is SYGVNS. Losses at the gene ends were 4 bases for V and 7 bases for J; bases not matched to a gene: 2. The origin of this receptor is a female donor with multiple sclerosis, enrolled in a pregnancy study. Sequenced material: CD4+ T cells from peripheral blood mononuclear cells, taken in the third trimester of pregnancy. The rearrangement uses TRBV25-1 and TRBJ1-1; 8 bases line up with TRBD1. The CDR3 DNA sequence: TGTGCCAGCAGTGCCGGACAGGGTGAAGCTTTCTTT. Translation: CASSAGQGEAFF.